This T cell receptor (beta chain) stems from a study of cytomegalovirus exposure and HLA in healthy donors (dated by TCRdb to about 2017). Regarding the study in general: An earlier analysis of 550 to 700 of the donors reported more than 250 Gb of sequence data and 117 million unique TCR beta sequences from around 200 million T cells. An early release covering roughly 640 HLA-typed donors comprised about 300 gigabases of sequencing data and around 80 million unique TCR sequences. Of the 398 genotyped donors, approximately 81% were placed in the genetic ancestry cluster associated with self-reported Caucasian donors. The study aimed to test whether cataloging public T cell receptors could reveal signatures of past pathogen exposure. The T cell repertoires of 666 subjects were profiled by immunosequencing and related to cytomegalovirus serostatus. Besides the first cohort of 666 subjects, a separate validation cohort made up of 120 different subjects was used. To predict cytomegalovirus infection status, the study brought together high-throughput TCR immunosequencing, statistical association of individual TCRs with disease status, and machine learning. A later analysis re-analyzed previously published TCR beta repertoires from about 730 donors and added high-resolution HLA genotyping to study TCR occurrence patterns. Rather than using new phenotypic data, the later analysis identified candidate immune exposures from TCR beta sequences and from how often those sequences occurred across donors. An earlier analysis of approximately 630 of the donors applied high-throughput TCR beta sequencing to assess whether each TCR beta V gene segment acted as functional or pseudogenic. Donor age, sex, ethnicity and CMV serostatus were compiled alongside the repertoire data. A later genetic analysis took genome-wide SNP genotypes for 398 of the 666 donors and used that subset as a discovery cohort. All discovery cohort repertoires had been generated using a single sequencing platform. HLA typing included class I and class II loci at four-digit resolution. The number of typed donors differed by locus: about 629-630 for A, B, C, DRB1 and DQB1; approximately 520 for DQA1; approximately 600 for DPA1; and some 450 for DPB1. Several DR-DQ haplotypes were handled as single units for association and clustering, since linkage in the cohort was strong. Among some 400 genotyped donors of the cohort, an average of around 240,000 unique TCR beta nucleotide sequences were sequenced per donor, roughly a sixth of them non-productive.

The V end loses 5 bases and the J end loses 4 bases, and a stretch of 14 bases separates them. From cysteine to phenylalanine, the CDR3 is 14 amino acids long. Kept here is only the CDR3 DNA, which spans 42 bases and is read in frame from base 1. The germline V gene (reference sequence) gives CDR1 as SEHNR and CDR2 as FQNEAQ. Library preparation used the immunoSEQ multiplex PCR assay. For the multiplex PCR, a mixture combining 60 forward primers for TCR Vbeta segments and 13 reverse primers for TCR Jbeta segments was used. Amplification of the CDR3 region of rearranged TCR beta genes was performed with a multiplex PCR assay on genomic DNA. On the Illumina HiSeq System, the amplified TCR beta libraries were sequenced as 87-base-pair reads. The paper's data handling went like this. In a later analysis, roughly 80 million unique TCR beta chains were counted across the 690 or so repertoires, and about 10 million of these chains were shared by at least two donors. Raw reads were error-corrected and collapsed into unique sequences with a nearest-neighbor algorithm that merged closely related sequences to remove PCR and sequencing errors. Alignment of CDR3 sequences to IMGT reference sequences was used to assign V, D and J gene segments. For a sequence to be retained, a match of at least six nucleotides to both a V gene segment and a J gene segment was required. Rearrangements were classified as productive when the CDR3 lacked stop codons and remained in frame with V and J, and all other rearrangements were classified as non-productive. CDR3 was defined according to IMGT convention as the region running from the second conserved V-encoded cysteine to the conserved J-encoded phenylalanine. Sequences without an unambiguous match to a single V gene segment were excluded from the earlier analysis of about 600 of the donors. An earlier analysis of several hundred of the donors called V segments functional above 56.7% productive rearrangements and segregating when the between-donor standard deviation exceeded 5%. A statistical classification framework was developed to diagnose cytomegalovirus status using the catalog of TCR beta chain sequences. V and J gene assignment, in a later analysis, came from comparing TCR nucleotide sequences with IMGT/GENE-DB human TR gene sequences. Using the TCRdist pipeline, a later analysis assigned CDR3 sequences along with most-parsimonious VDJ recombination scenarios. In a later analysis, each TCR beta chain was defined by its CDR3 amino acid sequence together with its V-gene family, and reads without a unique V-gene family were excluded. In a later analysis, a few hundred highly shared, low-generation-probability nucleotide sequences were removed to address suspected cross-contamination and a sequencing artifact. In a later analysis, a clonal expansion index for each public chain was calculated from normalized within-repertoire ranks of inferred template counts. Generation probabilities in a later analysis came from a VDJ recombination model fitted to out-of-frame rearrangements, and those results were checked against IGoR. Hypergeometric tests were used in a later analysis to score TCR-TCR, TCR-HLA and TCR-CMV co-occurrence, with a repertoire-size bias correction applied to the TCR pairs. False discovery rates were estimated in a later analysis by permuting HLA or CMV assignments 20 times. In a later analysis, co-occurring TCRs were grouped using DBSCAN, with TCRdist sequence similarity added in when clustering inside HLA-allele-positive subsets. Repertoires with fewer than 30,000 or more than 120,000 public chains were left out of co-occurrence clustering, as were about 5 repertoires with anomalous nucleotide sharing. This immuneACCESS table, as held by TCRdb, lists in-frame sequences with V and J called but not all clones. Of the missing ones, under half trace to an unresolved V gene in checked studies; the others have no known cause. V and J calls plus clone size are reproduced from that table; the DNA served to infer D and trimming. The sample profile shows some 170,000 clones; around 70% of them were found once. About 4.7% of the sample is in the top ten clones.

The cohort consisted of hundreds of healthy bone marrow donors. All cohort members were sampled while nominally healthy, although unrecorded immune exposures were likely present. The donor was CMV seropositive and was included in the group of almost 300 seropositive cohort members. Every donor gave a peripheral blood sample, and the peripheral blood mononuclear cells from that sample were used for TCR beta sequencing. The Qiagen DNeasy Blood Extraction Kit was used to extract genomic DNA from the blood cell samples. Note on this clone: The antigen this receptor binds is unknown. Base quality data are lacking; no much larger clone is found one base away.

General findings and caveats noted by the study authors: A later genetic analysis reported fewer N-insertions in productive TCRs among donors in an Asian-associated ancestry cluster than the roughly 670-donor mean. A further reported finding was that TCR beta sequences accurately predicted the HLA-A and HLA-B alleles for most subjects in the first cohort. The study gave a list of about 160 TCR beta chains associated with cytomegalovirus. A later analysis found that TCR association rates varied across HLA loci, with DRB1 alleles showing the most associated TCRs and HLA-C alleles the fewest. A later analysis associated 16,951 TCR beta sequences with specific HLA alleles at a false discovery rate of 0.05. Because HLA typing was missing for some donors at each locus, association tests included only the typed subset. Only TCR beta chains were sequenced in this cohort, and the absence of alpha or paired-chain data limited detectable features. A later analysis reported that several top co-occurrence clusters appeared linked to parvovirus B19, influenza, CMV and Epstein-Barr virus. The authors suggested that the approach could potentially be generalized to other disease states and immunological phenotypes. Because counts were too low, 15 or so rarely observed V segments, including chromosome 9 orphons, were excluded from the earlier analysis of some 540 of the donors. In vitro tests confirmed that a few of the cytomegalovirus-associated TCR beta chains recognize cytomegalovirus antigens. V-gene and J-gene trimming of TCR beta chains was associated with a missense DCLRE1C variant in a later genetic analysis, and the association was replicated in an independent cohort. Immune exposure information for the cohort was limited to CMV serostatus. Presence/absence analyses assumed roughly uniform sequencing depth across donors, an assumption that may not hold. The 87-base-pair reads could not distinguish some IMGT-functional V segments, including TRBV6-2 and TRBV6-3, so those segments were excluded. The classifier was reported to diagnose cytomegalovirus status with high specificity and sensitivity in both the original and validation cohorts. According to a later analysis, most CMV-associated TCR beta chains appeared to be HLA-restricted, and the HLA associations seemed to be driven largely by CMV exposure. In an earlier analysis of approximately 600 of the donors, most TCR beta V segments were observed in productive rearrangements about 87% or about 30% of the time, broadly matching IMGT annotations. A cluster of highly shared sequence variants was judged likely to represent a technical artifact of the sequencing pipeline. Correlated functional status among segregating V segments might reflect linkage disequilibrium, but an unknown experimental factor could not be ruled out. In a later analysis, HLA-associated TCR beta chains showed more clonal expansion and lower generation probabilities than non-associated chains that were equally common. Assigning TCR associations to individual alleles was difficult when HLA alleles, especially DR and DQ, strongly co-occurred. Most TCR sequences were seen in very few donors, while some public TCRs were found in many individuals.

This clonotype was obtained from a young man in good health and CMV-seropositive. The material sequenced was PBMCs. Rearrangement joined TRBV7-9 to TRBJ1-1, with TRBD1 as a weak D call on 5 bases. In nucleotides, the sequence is TGTGCCAGCAGCCCAGTACCGACAGCCACTGAAGCTTTCTTT. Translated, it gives CASSPVPTATEAFF.